The 15 T cell receptor beta chains presented below share a single source sample, sequenced in a study of shared clonotypes between healthy human individuals. TCRdb keeps only in-frame clones here, not all; method: immunoSEQ multiplex PCR. The sample records over a million clones, roughly 96% being singletons. What was sequenced was naive CD4+ T cells sorted from blood. Subset indicated: CD45RA+ positively selected. Receptors originate from a man aged 25 to 40 in good health.

The chain links TRBV2 to TRBJ2-7, with D possibly TRBD2 on 6 matching bases. Germline-derived CDR1 and CDR2 are SNHLY and FYNNEI. The CDR3 has 15 residues. Trimming shortened V by 7 bases and J by 6 bases, and 22 bases separated the two germline ends. CDR3 sequence (DNA): TGTGCCAGCACCTCCGGGCTCCAAAGGAGGGTCGAGCAGTACTTC. Encoded protein: CASTSGLQRRVEQYF. The variable domain in full, with the rest retrieved from reference TRBV2 and TRBJ2-7, is EPEVTQTPSHQVTQMGQEVILRCVPISNHLYFYWYRQILGQKVEFLVSFYNNEISEKSEIFDDQFSVERPDGSNFTLKIRSTKLEDSAMYFCASTSGLQRRVEQYFGPGTRLTVT.

For this clone: Other DNA sequences within the sample encode an identical CDR3. The chain joins TRBV9 to TRBJ1-1; D is unresolved. The CDR3 loop spans 13 amino acids. Germline-derived CDR1 and CDR2 are SGDLS and YYNGEE. Between the trimmed V and J ends, which lost 2 bases and 5 bases, there was a span of 10 bases. CDR3 amino acids: CASSVGRGTEAFF. As DNA, the CDR3 is TGTGCCAGCAGCGTTGGGCGGGGAACTGAAGCTTTCTTT.

V is TRBV5-1 and J is TRBJ2-7; 7 bases are a match to TRBD2. Unmatched junction bases numbered 14, after V lost 0 bases and J lost 2 bases. Germline V CDR1 and CDR2: SGHRS, YFSETQ. This CDR3 spans 18 amino acids. This chain's CDR3 is CASSLEASGILLTYEQYF. CDR3 sequence (DNA): TGCGCCAGCAGCTTGGAAGCTAGCGGAATATTACTCACCTACGAGCAGTACTTC.

V is TRBV25-1 and J is TRBJ2-1; 7 bases fit TRBD2. Trimming cost V 0 bases and J 4 bases; bases outside gene matches: 6. Germline assignment: CDR1 MGHDK and CDR2 SYGVNS. This CDR3 has 16 residues. The chain's CDR3 is CASSEYWGGKYNEQFF. The CDR3 DNA follows: TGTGCCAGCAGTGAATATTGGGGGGGGAAATACAATGAGCAGTTCTTC.

The chain uses TRBV5-4 and TRBJ2-1; the D gene is possibly TRBD1 (6 bases). Germline assignment: CDR1 SGHNT and CDR2 YYREEE (reference sequence). The germline V and J ends were trimmed by 4 bases and 13 bases, with 15 bases remaining between them. CDR3 length: 12 residues. CDR3 nucleotide sequence: TGTGCCAGCAGCAGGGACACCAACCCTCAGTTCTTC. Translated, it gives CASSRDTNPQFF.

This chain links TRBV5-5 with TRBJ2-1; D call uncertain. With 0 bases removed from V and 10 bases from J, the gap between germline ends came to 11 bases. Germline assignment: CDR1 SGHKS and CDR2 YYEKEE (reference sequence). There are 13 residues in the CDR3. As DNA, the CDR3 is TGTGCCAGCAGCTTGGCCGGCAGTCAGGAGCAGTTCTTC. It encodes CASSLAGSQEQFF.

The chain joins TRBV18 to TRBJ1-1, with 8 positions matching TRBD1. The V and J ends lost 0 bases and 6 bases, in that order; junction bases with no gene match: 3. The CDR3 length is 14 residues. Germline V gene lookup returns CDR1 KGHSH and CDR2 LQKENI. The CDR3 reads CASSPPGQVAEAFF. CDR3 sequence (DNA): TGTGCCAGCTCACCACCGGGACAGGTGGCTGAAGCTTTCTTT.

The sample holds a few counts of this clone. The CDR3 is CASSPTGYDQPQHF. CDR3 nucleotides: TGCGCCAGCAGCCCAACAGGGTATGATCAGCCCCAGCATTTT. The gene calls are TRBV5-1 and TRBJ1-5; a possible D gene is TRBD1 (6 bases). The germline CDR1 and CDR2 sequences are SGHRS and YFSETQ. Trimming removed 4 bases from V and 5 bases from J, with 13 bases in between. This CDR3 has 14 amino acids.

The J gene is TRBJ2-7, the V gene TRBV11-2; 8 positions match TRBD1. The CDR3 consists of 15 residues. The V gene end was trimmed by 1 base and the J gene end by 6 bases; junction bases not matched to a gene: 8. CDR1 and CDR2 from the germline V gene are SGHAT and FQNNGV. CDR3 residues: CASSLGAGGVFEQYF. CDR3 sequence (DNA): TGTGCCAGCAGCTTAGGAGCAGGGGGCGTCTTCGAGCAGTACTTC.

The rearrangement uses TRBV28 and TRBJ2-1; 16 bases agree with TRBD2. V shed 2 bases and J 8 bases; nucleotides not matched to a gene: 15. The V gene's germline CDR1 is MDHEN and CDR2 SYDVKM. CDR3 length: 20 amino acids. DNA for the CDR3: TGTGCCAGCAGTTTAAGTGGGGGACTAGCGGGAGGGTCCCGCGTCCATGAGCAGTTCTTC. This gives the protein CASSLSGGLAGGSRVHEQFF.

The chain uses TRBV28 and TRBJ2-5; 9 nucleotides line up with TRBD1. The germline gives CDR1 MDHEN, CDR2 SYDVKM. There are 15 residues in the CDR3. The V gene end was trimmed by 6 bases and the J gene end by 4 bases; junction bases not matched to a gene: 9. The CDR3 here is CASRKEQGAGETQYF. CDR3 DNA: TGTGCCAGCAGGAAAGAACAGGGGGCGGGAGAGACCCAGTACTTC.

The sample holds one count of this clone. The V and J genes are TRBV15 and TRBJ1-4, with TRBD1 matching over 8 bases. The V segment lost 3 bases and the J segment 8 bases; nucleotides outside the gene matches: 5. The length of the CDR3 is 14 residues. The germline V gene encodes CDR1 LNHNV and CDR2 YYDKDF (reference sequence). This CDR3 is CATSRDRVGEKLFF. CDR3 in DNA: TGTGCCACCAGCAGGGACAGGGTGGGAGAAAAACTGTTTTTT.

The J gene is TRBJ2-5, the V gene TRBV9, with TRBD2 matching 11 bases. This CDR3 contains 15 residues. The V segment lost 0 bases and the J segment 5 bases; nucleotides outside the gene matches: 3. Germline CDR1 reads SGDLS; CDR2 reads YYNGEE. For the CDR3, the DNA is TGTGCCAGCAGCGTAGGACTAGCGGGATATGAGACCCAGTACTTC. Protein sequence: CASSVGLAGYETQYF. The complete variable domain, with remaining parts taken from reference TRBV9 and TRBJ2-5, reads DSGVTQTPKHLITATGQRVTLRCSPRSGDLSVYWYQQSLDQGLQFLIQYYNGEERAKGNILERFSAQQFPDLHSELNLSSLELGDSALYFCASSVGLAGYETQYFGPGTRLLVL.

Comments on this clone: This sample also contains other DNA sequences that code for the same CDR3. This chain joins TRBV6-1 and TRBJ2-2, with D unclear. CDR3 length equals 12 residues. Per the germline V gene, CDR1 is MNHNS and CDR2 is SASEGT. Trimming took 8 bases from V and 4 from J, leaving 8 bases between them. The CDR3 DNA sequence: TGTGCCAGCTCAGTAGGCACCGGGGAGCTGTTTTTT. Translation: CASSVGTGELFF.

J is TRBJ2-1 and V is TRBV5-4; TRBD2 matches at 7 bases. The CDR3 has 13 amino acids. From germline, CDR1 is SGHNT and CDR2 YYREEE (reference sequence). The J segment lost 5 bases and the V segment lost 4 bases, leaving 3 bases of the junction unmatched. The DNA of the CDR3 is TGTGCCAGCAGCGATGGGACTAACAATGAGCAGTTCTTC. It yields the protein CASSDGTNNEQFF.